These 9 T cell receptor beta chains share one sample of origin, sequenced in a study of Ad26.COV2.S vaccination and SARS-CoV-2 variants. The repertoire was sequenced with immunoSEQ multiplex PCR; TCRdb's copy has only in-frame clones and lacks some. This sample has roughly 180,000 clones, with around nine tenths found just once. Sequenced here: peripheral blood, sampled after recovery from COVID-19. Receptors were obtained from a human donor who had recovered from COVID-19.

This clone was picked up one time. The V gene is TRBV6-1, the J gene TRBJ1-6, with TRBD1 matching over 11 bases. This CDR3 has 14 amino acids. With 2 bases clipped from V and 13 bases from J, the junction kept 4 bases outside the gene matches. CDR1 is MNHNS, CDR2 SASEGT, per germline. The CDR3 region is CASSEFGDRGPLHF. The CDR3 DNA reads TGTGCCAGCAGTGAATTCGGGGACAGGGGGCCCCTCCACTTT.

The chain is built from TRBV27 and TRBJ2-5; D is unresolved. The CDR3 length is 16 residues. The V end was cut by 4 bases, the J end by 2 bases, with 17 bases between. Germline V CDR1 and CDR2: MNHEY, SMNVEV (reference sequence). The CDR3, as DNA: TGTGCCAGCAGTTCGCTGGGAATTGCAAGTCAAGAGACCCAGTACTTC. This codes for CASSSLGIASQETQYF.

The J gene is TRBJ2-7, the V gene TRBV28, with TRBD1 as a possible D gene (6 bases). The length of the CDR3 is 13 residues. Germline V gene sequence: CDR1 MDHEN, CDR2 SYDVKM. V was pared by 4 bases and J by 5 bases, with 12 bases between. The CDR3 DNA is TGTGCCAGCAGTTGGGGCAGGGGCAACGAGCAGTACTTC. Translated: CASSWGRGNEQYF.

This chain uses TRBV14 with TRBJ1-4; D unresolved. CDR1 and CDR2 from the germline V gene are SGHDN and FVKESK. The V gene lost 2 bases and the J gene lost 7 bases, with 11 bases spanning the gap. The CDR3 length is 14 residues. CDR3: CASSQMGVGEKLFF. The CDR3 DNA follows: TGTGCCAGCAGCCAAATGGGTGTTGGTGAAAAACTGTTTTTT.

The chain links TRBV3-1 (or the pseudogene TRBV3-2) to TRBJ2-1; D ambiguous. The germline gives CDR1 LGHDT, CDR2 YNNKEL (reference sequence). V lost 1 base and J 2 bases, leaving 12 bases between the germline ends. This CDR3 region has 16 residues. CDR3 nucleotides: TGTGCCAGCAGCCAAGTTGGGATCCGCACCTACAATGAGCAGTTCTTC. Translated: CASSQVGIRTYNEQFF.

The J gene is TRBJ2-7, the V gene TRBV2; D tentatively fits TRBD1 or TRBD2 (5 bases each). In germline, CDR1 is SNHLY, CDR2 FYNNEI. Trimming cost V 6 bases and J 6 bases, with 15 bases left between them. The CDR3 has 13 amino acids. The CDR3 reads CASRWGSVSEQYF. CDR3 sequence (DNA): TGTGCCAGCAGGTGGGGGAGCGTTAGCGAGCAGTACTTC.

This clone was seen a single time. This chain links TRBV9 with TRBJ1-4, with TRBD1 as a possible D gene (5 bases). Trimming left V 0 bases short and J 5 bases short, with 14 bases between. The germline CDR1 and CDR2 sequences are SGDLS and YYNGEE. The CDR3 contains 16 residues. CDR3 sequence (DNA): TGTGCCAGCAGCGTAGAATCTTTGGGACTGAATGAAAAACTGTTTTTT. Protein product: CASSVESLGLNEKLFF.

This sequence joins TRBV6-1 and TRBJ2-4; D possibly corresponds to TRBD2 (5 bases). This CDR3 is built from 14 residues. Germline CDR1 reads MNHNS; CDR2 reads SASEGT. Trimming left V 2 bases short and J 3 bases short, with 8 bases between. CDR3: CASSEFRGKNIQYF. The CDR3 DNA follows: TGTGCCAGCAGTGAATTTCGGGGCAAAAACATTCAGTACTTC.

The V gene is TRBV7-9, the J gene TRBJ2-1, with D possibly TRBD1 on 6 matching bases. The CDR3 spans 14 residues. The V end was cut by 5 bases, the J end by 5 bases, with 13 bases between. Germline values: CDR1 SEHNR, CDR2 FQNEAQ (reference sequence). CDR3 loop: CASSVTGANNEQFF. The CDR3 DNA is TGTGCCAGCAGCGTGACAGGCGCCAACAATGAGCAGTTCTTC. Drawing the rest from reference TRBV7-9 and TRBJ2-1, the complete variable domain is DTGVSQNPRHKITKRGQNVTFRCDPISEHNRLYWYRQTLGQGPEFLTYFQNEAQLEKSRLLSDRFSAERPKGSFSTLEIQRTEQGDSAMYLCASSVTGANNEQFFGPGTRLTVL.